The 8 T cell receptor beta chains reported below all come from one sample, sequenced in a study of T cell responses to AZD1222 COVID-19 vaccine. Generated by immunoSEQ multiplex PCR, the TCRdb table keeps only in-frame clones and is missing some. The sample includes about 120,000 clones, approximately 83% of them seen just once. Material: peripheral blood, obtained on day 0 of AZD1222 vaccination. The receptors here all came from an adult in good health.

This clone was seen more than once but under ten times. The V call is TRBV12-3 or TRBV12-4, the J call TRBJ2-4; D unresolved. V was cut by 2 bases and J by 3 bases, with 2 bases left in between. The CDR3 consists of 12 residues. The CDR3 DNA reads TGTGCCAGCAGTTTACTCAAAAACATTCAGTACTTC. It translates to CASSLLKNIQYF.

The J gene is TRBJ2-5, the V gene TRBV7-3, with TRBD2 identical over 7 bases. The junction had 13 bases not matched to a gene; V was cut back by 5 bases and J by 10 bases. The CDR3 is 14 amino acids. CDR1 is SGHTA and CDR2 is FQGTGA in the germline V gene. The CDR3: CASSPAGEGGSQYF. In DNA, the CDR3 is TGTGCCAGCAGCCCCGCCGGGGAGGGTGGGAGCCAGTACTTC.

The V call is TRBV15, the J call TRBJ2-5; 7 bases align to TRBD2. V shed 3 bases and J 2 bases; nucleotides not matched to a gene: 9. Germline V gene sequence: CDR1 LNHNV, CDR2 YYDKDF (reference sequence). The CDR3 extends over 16 amino acids. Here the CDR3 reads CATSRGGVRIQETQYF. In nucleotides, the CDR3 is TGTGCCACCAGCAGGGGGGGGGTGAGGATACAAGAGACCCAGTACTTC. The full variable domain, in which reference TRBV15 and TRBJ2-5 provide the parts outside the CDR3, is DAMVIQNPRYQVTQFGKPVTLSCSQTLNHNVMYWYQQKSSQAPKLLFHYYDKDFNNEADTPDNFQSRRPNTSFCFLDIRSPGLGDTAMYLCATSRGGVRIQETQYFGPGTRLLVL.

The chain couples TRBV5-6 to TRBJ2-7, with 7 bases fitting TRBD1. The V gene's germline CDR1 is SGHDT and CDR2 YYEEEE. The CDR3 length is 14 residues. V shed 4 bases, J shed 1 base, and the junction held 5 bases outside the gene matches. The CDR3 is CASSAGQVSYEQYF. The DNA for the CDR3 is TGTGCCAGCAGCGCTGGACAGGTTTCCTACGAGCAGTACTTC.

The rearrangement uses TRBV4-1 and TRBJ1-2; the D gene is possibly TRBD1 (5 bases). V was shortened by 3 bases and J by 6 bases, with 17 bases between the two germline ends. The CDR3 consists of 15 residues. In germline, CDR1 is MGHRA, CDR2 YSYEKL. The DNA for the CDR3 is TGCGCCAGCAGCCACAATGGGGTCCGGGGCCATGGCTACACCTTC. Translated: CASSHNGVRGHGYTF.

V and J are TRBV7-2 and TRBJ1-1, with D perhaps matching TRBD1 (5 bases). The CDR3 covers 15 residues. Trimming left V 2 bases short and J 1 base short, with 11 bases between. Germline assignment: CDR1 SGHTA and CDR2 FQGNSA. The CDR3 here is CASSLQPTGNTEAFF. The CDR3 coding sequence is TGTGCCAGCAGCTTACAACCAACAGGGAACACTGAAGCTTTCTTT. Full variable domain (outside the CDR3, taken from reference TRBV7-2 and TRBJ1-1): GAGVSQSPSNKVTEKGKDVELRCDPISGHTALYWYRQSLGQGLEFLIYFQGNSAPDKSGLPSDRFSAERTGGSVSTLTIQRTQQEDSAVYLCASSLQPTGNTEAFFGQGTRLTVV.

V gene TRBV5-4 combines with J gene TRBJ2-3; D may be TRBD1 or TRBD2 (5 bases each). Germline V gene lookup returns CDR1 SGHNT and CDR2 YYREEE (reference sequence). The CDR3 has 16 residues. V was cut by 6 bases and J by 3 bases, with 20 bases left in between. CDR3 DNA sequence: TGTGCCAGCAAGAGGGCCGATCAAGCAGGGACAGATACGCAGTATTTT. It encodes CASKRADQAGTDTQYF.

V gene TRBV7-9 combines with J gene TRBJ1-4; TRBD1 might be the D (5 bases). CDR3 size: 14 residues. CDR1 and CDR2 (germline): SEHNR, FQNEAQ (reference sequence). Trimming took off 5 bases at V and 4 bases at J, with 11 bases between the two ends. The CDR3 DNA follows: TGTGCCAGCAGCGTCCGACAGCTTAATGAAAAACTGTTTTTT. Residues: CASSVRQLNEKLFF. The whole variable domain, filled in from reference TRBV7-9 and TRBJ1-4, reads DTGVSQNPRHKITKRGQNVTFRCDPISEHNRLYWYRQTLGQGPEFLTYFQNEAQLEKSRLLSDRFSAERPKGSFSTLEIQRTEQGDSAMYLCASSVRQLNEKLFFGSGTQLSVL.